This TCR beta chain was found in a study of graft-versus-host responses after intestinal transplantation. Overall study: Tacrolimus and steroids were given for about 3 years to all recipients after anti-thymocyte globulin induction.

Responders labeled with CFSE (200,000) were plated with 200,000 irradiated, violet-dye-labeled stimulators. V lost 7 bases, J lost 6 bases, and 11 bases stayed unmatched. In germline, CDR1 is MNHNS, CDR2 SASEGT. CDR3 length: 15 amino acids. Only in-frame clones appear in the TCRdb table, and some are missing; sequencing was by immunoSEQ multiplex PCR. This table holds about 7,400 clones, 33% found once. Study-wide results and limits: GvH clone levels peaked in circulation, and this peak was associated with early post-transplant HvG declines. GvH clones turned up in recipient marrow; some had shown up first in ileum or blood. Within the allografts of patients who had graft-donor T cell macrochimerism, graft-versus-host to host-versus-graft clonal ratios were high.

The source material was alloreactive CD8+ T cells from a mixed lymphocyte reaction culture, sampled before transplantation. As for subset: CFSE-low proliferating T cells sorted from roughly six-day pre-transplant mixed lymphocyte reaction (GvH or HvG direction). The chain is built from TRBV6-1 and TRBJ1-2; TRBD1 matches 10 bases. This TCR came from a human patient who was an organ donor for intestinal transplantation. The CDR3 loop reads CASNIPGQGWDGYTF. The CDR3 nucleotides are TGTGCCAGCAATATTCCGGGACAGGGGTGGGATGGCTACACCTTC.